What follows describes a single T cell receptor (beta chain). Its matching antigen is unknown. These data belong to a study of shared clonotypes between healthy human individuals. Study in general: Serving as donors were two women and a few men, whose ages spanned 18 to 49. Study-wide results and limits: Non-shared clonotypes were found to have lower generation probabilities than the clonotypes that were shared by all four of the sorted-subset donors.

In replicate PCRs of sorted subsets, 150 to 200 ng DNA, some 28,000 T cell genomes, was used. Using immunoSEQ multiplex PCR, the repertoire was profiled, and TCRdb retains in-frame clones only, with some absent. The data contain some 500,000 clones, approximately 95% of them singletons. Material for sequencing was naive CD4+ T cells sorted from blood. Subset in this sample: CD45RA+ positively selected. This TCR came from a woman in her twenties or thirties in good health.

CDR3 region: CASSGGLVDNEQFF. CDR3 in DNA: TGTGCCAGCAGCGGTGGACTAGTAGACAATGAGCAGTTCTTC. The chain recombines TRBV5-4 with TRBJ2-1, with 7 bases identical to TRBD2. The CDR3 loop spans 14 amino acids. Germline V gene lookup returns CDR1 SGHNT and CDR2 YYREEE (reference sequence). After removal of 4 bases from V and 5 bases from J, the junction contained 6 bases not matched to a gene.